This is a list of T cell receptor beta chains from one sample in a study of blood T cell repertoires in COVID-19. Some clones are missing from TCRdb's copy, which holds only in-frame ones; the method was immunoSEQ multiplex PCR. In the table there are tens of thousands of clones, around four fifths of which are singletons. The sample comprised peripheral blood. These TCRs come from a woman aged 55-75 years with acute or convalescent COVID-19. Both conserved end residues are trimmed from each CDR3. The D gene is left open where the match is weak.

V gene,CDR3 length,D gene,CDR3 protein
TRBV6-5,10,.,ASSFRADEQF
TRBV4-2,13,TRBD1,ASSQAGTGGTEAF
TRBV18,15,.,ASSPSPRTSTNEKLF
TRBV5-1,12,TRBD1,ASSRGQGNTEAF
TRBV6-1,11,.,ASSETGNQPQH
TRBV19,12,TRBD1,ASTEDRDNSPLH
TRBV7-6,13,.,ASSLWGGATDTQY
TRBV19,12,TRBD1,ASSFRTGQETQY
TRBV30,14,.,AWSVRLLPRSYGYT
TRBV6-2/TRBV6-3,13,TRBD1,ASSTLHRGYSGYT
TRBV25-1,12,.,ASSVYRANNEQF
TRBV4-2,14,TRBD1,ASSPTGAEGQETQY
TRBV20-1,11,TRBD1,SASGDRGYEQY
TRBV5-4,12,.,ASSLGTDTYEQY
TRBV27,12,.,ASSFYSGTDTQY
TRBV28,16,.,ASSPPGMLGYSNQPQH
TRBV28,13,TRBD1,ASSLRGQYNYGYT
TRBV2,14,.,ASSGLATKLTDTQY
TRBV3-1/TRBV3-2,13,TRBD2,ASSQRGHAGAEQY
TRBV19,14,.,ASSPTQGFDTGELF
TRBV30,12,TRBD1,ASDRTGGIYEQY
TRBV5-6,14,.,ASSLGQTTSTDTQY
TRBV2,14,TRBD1,ASSPQGAGSRDEQF
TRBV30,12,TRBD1,AWRDRTNNSPLH
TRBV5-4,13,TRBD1,ASSFAQGANYGYT
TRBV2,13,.,ASSESWSSGNTIY
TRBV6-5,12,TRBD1,ASSYGQGASEAF
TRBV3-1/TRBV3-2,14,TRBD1,ASSQQRGTGTYEQY
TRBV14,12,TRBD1,ASSQPGQGVGYT
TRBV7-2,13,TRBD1,ASSSTGGSYEKLF
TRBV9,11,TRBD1,ASSVGQGETQY
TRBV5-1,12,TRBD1,ASSTGQGNTEAF
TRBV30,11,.,AWTLSSYNEQF
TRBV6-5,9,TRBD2,ASTSGGGQY
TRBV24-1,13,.,ATSPGGELSYEQY
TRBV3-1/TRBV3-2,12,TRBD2,ASSLAGSTDTQY
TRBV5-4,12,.,ASSPEWVTDTQY
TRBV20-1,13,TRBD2,SASRGTSGGSEQF
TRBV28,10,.,ASTPAGQKAF
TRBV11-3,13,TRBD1,ASSKQGLSTDTQY
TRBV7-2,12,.,ASSLGHSIDGYT
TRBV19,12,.,ASSRVAPGEKLF
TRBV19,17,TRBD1,ASSIFGSTGWISGNTIY
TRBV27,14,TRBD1,ASSLSPRQGAKTQY
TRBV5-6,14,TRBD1,ASSLLSGQGGEKLF
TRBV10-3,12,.,AISESAGIEKLF
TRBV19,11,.,ASSPRRGGGYT
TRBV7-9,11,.,ASSSSGAYEQY
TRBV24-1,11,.,ATSDQMNTEAF
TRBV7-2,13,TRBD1,ASSAKSGQGGGYT
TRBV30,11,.,AWTEDSGNTIY
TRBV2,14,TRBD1,ASSEGRGNSGNTIY
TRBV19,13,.,ASSGAGVGNQPQH